The 13 T cell receptor beta chains below were found in one sample sequenced in a study of T-cell reconstitution after alpha-beta-depleted transplantation in children. For TCRbeta, the library was prepared with unique molecular identifiers. TCRdb called the PCR reads again in MiXCR, with one record for every CDR3 protein. In the table there are 700,000 to 950,000 distinct CDR3 sequences, 16% of which are singletons. The sample in question was PBMCs, mostly from graft donor cells, obtained 360 days after TCRalphabeta/CD19-depleted stem cell transplant. Receptors were obtained from a male patient aged 5 to 17 who had a stem cell transplant for acute lymphoblastic leukemia, so the T cells may come from the graft donor.

In its sample, this clonotype was seen a few times. The chain couples TRBV12-3 or TRBV12-4 to TRBJ2-2; tentatively, D is TRBD1 or TRBD2 (5 bases each). This CDR3 spans 15 amino acids. V was shortened by 8 bases and J by 5 bases, with 18 bases between the two germline ends. CDR3 sequence (DNA): TGTGCCAGCTCCTCCCGGGGCGCTATTACCGGGGAGCTGTTTTTT. Its translation is CASSSRGAITGELFF.

This clonotype turned up a few times. The V and J genes are TRBV24-1 and TRBJ2-7; TRBD2 aligns across 10 bases. Trimming removed 3 bases from V and 5 bases from J; junction bases left unmatched: 9. Germline values: CDR1 KGHDR, CDR2 SFDVKD. This CDR3 is 16 amino acids long. Written as DNA, the CDR3 is TGTGCCACCAGTGATAGAGCGGGAGGGTCCGGAGACGAGCAGTACTTC. Translating gives CATSDRAGGSGDEQYF.

This clonotype was counted only a few times. The V gene is TRBV12-3 or TRBV12-4, the J gene TRBJ2-5, with unresolved D. This CDR3 has 12 amino acids. V lost 0 bases, J lost 10 bases, and 9 bases lay in between. The CDR3 DNA sequence: TGTGCCAGCAGTTTAGCCTATAGCATCCAGTACTTC. It translates to CASSLAYSIQYF.

V and J are TRBV12-3 or TRBV12-4 and TRBJ1-4; 9 nucleotides line up with TRBD1. V shed 7 bases, J shed 8 bases, and the junction held 5 bases outside the gene matches. This CDR3 contains 13 residues. CDR3 residues: CASKGQGEEKLFF. The CDR3 DNA reads TGTGCCAGCAAGGGACAGGGAGAGGAAAAACTGTTTTTT.

This chain links TRBV7-6 with TRBJ2-7; possible D gene TRBD2, 7 bases. This CDR3 region has 15 residues. V gave up 5 bases and J gave up 6 bases, with 20 bases separating them. CDR1 is SGHVS, CDR2 FNYEAQ, per germline. The DNA for the CDR3 is TGTGCCAGCAGCCCTTGGGCGGGGGCGCCGGTCGAGCAGTACTTC. Translation gives CASSPWAGAPVEQYF. Looking up the rest from reference TRBV7-6 and TRBJ2-7 gives the full variable domain: GAGVSQSPRYKVTKRGQDVALRCDPISGHVSLYWYRQALGQGPEFLTYFNYEAQQDKSGLPNDRFSAERPEGSISTLTIQRTEQRDSAMYRCASSPWAGAPVEQYFGPGTRLTVT.

This clonotype was found a few times. CDR3 sequence reads: CASSFLRGRTEAFF. The CDR3 region has the DNA TGTGCCAGCAGCTTCCTCAGGGGACGGACTGAAGCTTTCTTT. The chain links TRBV5-6 to TRBJ1-1; tentatively, D is TRBD1 (6 bases). V lost 2 bases to trimming and J lost 5 bases, with 13 bases between them. This CDR3 comprises 14 residues. CDR1 is SGHDT, CDR2 YYEEEE, per germline.

This chain joins TRBV4-1 and TRBJ2-5; no clear D gene. Trimming stripped 8 bases from V and 2 bases from J, with 12 bases between. CDR3 length equals 13 residues. Germline V CDR1 and CDR2: MGHRA, YSYEKL. CDR3: CASRQTGQETQYF. The CDR3 DNA sequence: TGCGCCAGCCGGCAAACGGGTCAAGAGACCCAGTACTTC.

The chain has TRBV18 and TRBJ2-1; 10 nucleotides align to TRBD2. The ends lost 2 bases at V and 1 base at J; junction bases unmatched: 5. The CDR3 consists of 17 residues. The germline gives CDR1 KGHSH, CDR2 LQKENI. The CDR3 DNA reads as TGTGCCAGCTCACCAACCCAAGCGGGAGGGTCCTACAATGAGCAGTTCTTC. Translating it yields CASSPTQAGGSYNEQFF.

CDR3 DNA: TGTGCCATCAGTGTGACGTGGGACAATGAGCAGTTCTTC. Amino acid sequence: CAISVTWDNEQFF. The gene calls are TRBV10-3 and TRBJ2-1; D not certain. Trimming removed 4 bases at V and 5 bases at J, with 9 bases between. The CDR3 has 13 residues. Germline-derived CDR1 and CDR2 are ENHRY and SYGVKD.

V usage is TRBV29-1 and J usage is TRBJ1-5; TRBD1 is a possible D gene (5 bases). This CDR3 contains 12 residues. Germline lookup yields CDR1 SQVTM and CDR2 ANQGSEA. The germline V and J ends were trimmed by 7 bases and 0 bases, with 7 bases remaining between them. The CDR3 sequence is CSGGNSNQPQHF. In DNA, the CDR3 is TGCAGCGGGGGGAATAGCAATCAGCCCCAGCATTTT.

The chain has TRBV7-2 and TRBJ2-7, with D uncertain. This CDR3 has 16 amino acids. The germline V gene has CDR1 SGHTA and CDR2 FQGNSA. V was trimmed by 1 base and J by 2 bases, leaving 15 bases between them. The CDR3 DNA is TGTGCCAGCAGCTTAGAGGCTCGCGTTCTAGCCTACGAGCAGTACTTC. Translated, it gives CASSLEARVLAYEQYF. The full variable domain, its missing parts supplied by reference TRBV7-2 and TRBJ2-7, is GAGVSQSPSNKVTEKGKDVELRCDPISGHTALYWYRQSLGQGLEFLIYFQGNSAPDKSGLPSDRFSAERTGGSVSTLTIQRTQQEDSAVYLCASSLEARVLAYEQYFGPGTRLTVT.

This clonotype has ten or more counts. The J gene is TRBJ2-7, the V gene TRBV6-5; D possibly corresponds to TRBD1 (6 bases). Trimming took off 3 bases at V and 3 bases at J, with 9 bases between the two ends. CDR3 length: 13 amino acids. CDR1 and CDR2 (germline): MNHEY, SVGAGI. This chain's CDR3 is CASSYRDNYEQYF. For the CDR3, the DNA is TGTGCCAGCAGTTATCGGGACAACTACGAGCAGTACTTC.

This clonotype was seen at least ten times. V gene TRBV27 combines with J gene TRBJ2-7, with D unclear. Germline loops: CDR1 MNHEY, CDR2 SMNVEV (reference sequence). V lost 1 base to trimming and J lost 3 bases, with 10 bases between them. The CDR3 contains 14 residues. Here the CDR3 reads CASSLLGKSYEQYF. The CDR3 DNA follows: TGTGCCAGCAGTTTATTGGGGAAGAGCTACGAGCAGTACTTC.